This TCR beta chain came from a study of T cells in narcolepsy listed by TCRdb under 2018. For the study in its entirety: The study enrolled patients with narcolepsy type 1 or type 2 (NT1, NT2) together with healthy control donors. The study used TCR Vbeta sequencing to track clonotypes in blood and CSF while looking for autoreactive T cells in narcolepsy patients that target self-antigens of hypocretin neurons (hypocretin, TRIB2). The paper as a whole reports these results and caveats: Autoreactive clonotypes were reported to be detected serially in the blood of the same patients and of different patients, but not in the blood of healthy controls. Numbers of sequenced blood memory CD4+ clonotypes were comparable, with averages of some 40,000 in patients and fewer than 35,000 in controls. Plots comparing CSF and blood CD4+ T cell clonotypes from the same patient highlighted HCRT-specific and TRIB2-specific autoreactive clonotypes. Some blood memory CD4+ repertoires from patients and controls contained no sequences matching autoreactive T cell clones.

The germline V gene (reference sequence) supplies CDR1 LNHNV and CDR2 YYDKDF. There are 17 amino acids in the CDR3, from cysteine to phenylalanine inclusive. Kept here is only the CDR3 DNA, which spans 51 bases and is read in frame from base 1. Here V drops 1 base and J drops 3 bases, and the junction holds 4 bases not matched to any gene. This clone was counted a single time. The antigen it binds to is not known. It has no much larger one-base neighbor in the sample; base qualities were not kept. The method was the immunoSEQ multiplex PCR assay. The immuneACCESS repertoire file appears here via TCRdb, limited to in-frame rearrangements. These files lack a portion of the clones; in checked studies, under half of the deficit traces to unresolved V genes, and the cause of the others is not known. This sample is represented by about 24,000 clones; about 86% of them were singletons. Of the sample, around 3.9% falls within the top ten clones.

Memory CD4+ T cells were sorted ex vivo from peripheral blood of narcolepsy patients and healthy controls for TCR Vbeta sequencing. Sample: memory (CD45RA-) CD4+ T cells from blood. The cell subset or site label, read with the paper, signifies: memory T cells sorted ex vivo from peripheral blood. The sequence joins TRBV15 to TRBJ2-3, with 13 junctional bases fitting TRBD2. This sequence was found in a human donor in good health. CDR3 loop: CATSRAALAGGTDTQYF. The bases are TGTGCCACCAGCAGAGCAGCACTAGCGGGGGGGACAGATACGCAGTATTTT.